The next 4 T cell receptor beta chains were all read from a single sample in a study of molecular identifiers for immune sequencing clone quantification. TCRdb analysed the PCR reads with MiXCR anew, one entry per CDR3 protein. The table lists approximately 670,000 distinct CDR3 sequences, about 20% of them singletons, with approximately 0.9% in the top ten. The sequencing input was naive CD8+ T cells from blood, with Jurkat cell RNA spiked in. Subset of the sample: FACS-sorted CD8+CD4-CCR7+CD45RA+ naive T cells. These receptors all come from a human donor in good health. Some libraries in this study had Jurkat cell RNA spiked in.

This clonotype appeared many times. J is TRBJ1-5 and V is TRBV9, with 9 bases fitting TRBD1. CDR3 size: 15 residues. The V segment lost 1 base and the J segment 3 bases; nucleotides outside the gene matches: 2. In germline, CDR1 is SGDLS, CDR2 YYNGEE. Here the CDR3 reads CASSVTGGPNQPQHF. CDR3 DNA: TGTGCCAGCAGCGTAACAGGGGGCCCCAATCAGCCCCAGCATTTT.

This clonotype was seen at least ten times. The V call is TRBV30, the J call TRBJ2-7, with D unclear. This CDR3 has 14 amino acids. Per germline, CDR1 GTSNPN and CDR2 SVGIG (reference sequence). Trimming left V 0 bases short and J 3 bases short, with 12 bases between. CDR3 sequence (DNA): TGTGCCTGGAGTGTACACCGGAGTTTCTACGAGCAGTACTTC. It yields the protein CAWSVHRSFYEQYF.

This rearrangement joins TRBV27 to TRBJ2-7, with D possibly TRBD1 on 6 matching bases. The CDR3 totals 15 residues. The ends were cut back, 6 bases at V and 3 bases at J, with 18 bases in the middle. The germline V gene has CDR1 MNHEY and CDR2 SMNVEV (reference sequence). CDR3 amino acids: CASRPLQGMGYEQYF. CDR3 coding DNA: TGTGCCAGCAGACCTCTCCAGGGGATGGGCTACGAGCAGTACTTC.

This clonotype was detected ten times or more. The genes are TRBV3-1 and TRBJ2-2; weak D call: TRBD1 (5 bases). V lost 6 bases and J lost 5, with 16 bases in between. Per the germline V gene, CDR1 is LGHDT and CDR2 is YNNKEL (reference sequence). There are 15 residues in the CDR3. CDR3 protein: CASRQSRESTGELFF. DNA of the CDR3: TGTGCCAGCAGACAGAGCAGGGAATCAACCGGGGAGCTGTTTTTT.